This entry concerns a single T cell receptor (beta chain). Its antigen remains unknown. The record originates from a study of Ad26.COV2.S vaccination and SARS-CoV-2 variants. Turning to the study itself: Once or twice, 56 days apart, Ad26.COV2.S was delivered intramuscularly.

Clones were sequenced by immunoSEQ multiplex PCR, and TCRdb holds only the in-frame ones, with some missing. The sample has 240,000 or so clones; around 87% are singletons. Study-wide points: TCR breadth and depth estimates may have understated total T cell responses.

The treatment denotes: roughly 20 received Ad26.COV2.S at low or high dose, single or two shots; about 5 received placebo; per-sample allocation not given. Day 63 after the first injection of vaccine or placebo was the sampling time. In Boston, an adult donor aged 18-55 years took part. The CDR3 loop spans 13 amino acids. This receptor was taken from a person between 18 and 60 years old who received the Ad26.COV2.S COVID-19 vaccine or a placebo. J is TRBJ2-3 and V is TRBV21-1; the D call of TRBD2 is as the table states it, not checked on the DNA. TRBV21-1 is designated a pseudogene. The material was peripheral blood, obtained in a trial of Ad26.COV2.S vaccine versus placebo. Written as DNA, the CDR3 is TGTGCCAGCAGGGGCGGGGGGAGAGATACGCAGTATTTT. Amino acids: CASRGGGRDTQYF.